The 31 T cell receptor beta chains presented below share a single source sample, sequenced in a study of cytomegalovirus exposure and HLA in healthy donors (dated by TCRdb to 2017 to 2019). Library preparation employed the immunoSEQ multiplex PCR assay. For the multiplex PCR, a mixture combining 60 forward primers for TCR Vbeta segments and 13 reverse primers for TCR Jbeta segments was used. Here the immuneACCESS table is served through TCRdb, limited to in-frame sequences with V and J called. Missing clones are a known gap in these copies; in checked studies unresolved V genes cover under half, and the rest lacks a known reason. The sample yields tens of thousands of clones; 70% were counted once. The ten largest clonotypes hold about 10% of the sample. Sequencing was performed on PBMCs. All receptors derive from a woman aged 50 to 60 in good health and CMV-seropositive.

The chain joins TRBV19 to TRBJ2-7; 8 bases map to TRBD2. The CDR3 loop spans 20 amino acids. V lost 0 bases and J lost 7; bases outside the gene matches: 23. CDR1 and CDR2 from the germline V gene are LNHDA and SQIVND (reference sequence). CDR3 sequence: CASSIDRARGSGTISGEQYF. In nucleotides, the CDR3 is TGTGCCAGTAGTATAGATCGAGCCAGGGGTAGCGGGACCATTTCTGGGGAGCAGTACTTC.

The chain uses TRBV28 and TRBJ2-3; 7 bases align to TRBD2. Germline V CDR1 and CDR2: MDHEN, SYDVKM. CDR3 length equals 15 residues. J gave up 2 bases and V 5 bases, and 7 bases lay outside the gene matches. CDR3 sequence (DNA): TGTGCCAGCAGTCCAGCTAGCGGTCCCACAGATACGCAGTATTTT. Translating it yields CASSPASGPTDTQYF.

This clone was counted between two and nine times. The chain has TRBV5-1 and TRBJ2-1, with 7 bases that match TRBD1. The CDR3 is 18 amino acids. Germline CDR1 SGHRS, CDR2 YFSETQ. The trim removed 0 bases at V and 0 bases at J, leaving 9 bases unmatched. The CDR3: CASSLDDRVSSSYNEQFF. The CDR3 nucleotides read TGCGCCAGCAGCTTGGACGACAGGGTATCGAGCTCCTACAATGAGCAGTTCTTC. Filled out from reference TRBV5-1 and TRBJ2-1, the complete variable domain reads KAGVTQTPRYLIKTRGQQVTLSCSPISGHRSVSWYQQTPGQGLQFLFEYFSETQRNKGNFPGRFSGRQFSNSRSEMNVSTLELGDSALYLCASSLDDRVSSSYNEQFFGPGTRLTVL.

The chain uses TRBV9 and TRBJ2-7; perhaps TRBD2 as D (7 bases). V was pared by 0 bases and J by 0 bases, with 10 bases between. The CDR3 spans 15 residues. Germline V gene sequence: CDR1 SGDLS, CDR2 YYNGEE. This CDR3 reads CASSVAGGASYEQYF. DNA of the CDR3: TGTGCCAGCAGCGTAGCGGGGGGCGCCTCCTACGAGCAGTACTTC.

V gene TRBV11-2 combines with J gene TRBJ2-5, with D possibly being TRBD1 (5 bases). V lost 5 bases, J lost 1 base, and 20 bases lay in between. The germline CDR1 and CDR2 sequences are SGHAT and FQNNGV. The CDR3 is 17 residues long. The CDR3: CASSHLQGNPTQETQYF. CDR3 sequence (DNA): TGTGCCAGCAGCCACCTCCAGGGTAACCCGACCCAAGAGACCCAGTACTTC.

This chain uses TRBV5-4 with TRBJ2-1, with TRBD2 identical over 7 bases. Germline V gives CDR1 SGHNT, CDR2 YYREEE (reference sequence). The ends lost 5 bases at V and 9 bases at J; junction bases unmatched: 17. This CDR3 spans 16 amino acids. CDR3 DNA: TGTGCCAGCAGTCAGAGTACGGCTCAAGCGGGAATTGAGCAGTTCTTC. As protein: CASSQSTAQAGIEQFF.

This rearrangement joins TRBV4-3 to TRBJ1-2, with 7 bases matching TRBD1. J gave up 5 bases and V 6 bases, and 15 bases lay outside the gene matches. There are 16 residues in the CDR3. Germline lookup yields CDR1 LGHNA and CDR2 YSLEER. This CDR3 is CASRPDYRGSHYGYTF. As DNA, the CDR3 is TGCGCCAGCAGACCCGATTACAGGGGATCTCATTATGGCTACACCTTC.

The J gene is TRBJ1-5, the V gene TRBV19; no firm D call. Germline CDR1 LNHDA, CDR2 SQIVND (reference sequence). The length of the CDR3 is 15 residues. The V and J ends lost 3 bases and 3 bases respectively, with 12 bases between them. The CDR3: CASSILREVNQPQHF. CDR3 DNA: TGTGCCAGTAGTATTCTCCGGGAGGTCAATCAGCCCCAGCATTTT.

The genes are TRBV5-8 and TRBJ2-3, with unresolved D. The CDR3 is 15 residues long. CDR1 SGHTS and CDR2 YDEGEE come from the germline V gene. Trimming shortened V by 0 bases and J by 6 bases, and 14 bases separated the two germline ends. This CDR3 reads CASSLELFLSDTQYF. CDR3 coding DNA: TGTGCCAGCAGCTTGGAACTTTTCCTATCGGATACGCAGTATTTT. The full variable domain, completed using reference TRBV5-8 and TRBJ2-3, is EAGVTQSPTHLIKTRGQQATLRCSPISGHTSVYWYQQALGLGLQFLLWYDEGEERNRGNFPPRFSGRQFPNYSSELNVNALELEDSALYLCASSLELFLSDTQYFGPGTRLTVL.

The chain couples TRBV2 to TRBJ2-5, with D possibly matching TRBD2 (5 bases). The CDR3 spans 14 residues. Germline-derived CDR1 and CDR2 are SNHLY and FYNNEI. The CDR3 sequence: CAHWEPGHQETQYF. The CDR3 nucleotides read TGTGCGCACTGGGAGCCTGGGCACCAAGAGACCCAGTACTTC.

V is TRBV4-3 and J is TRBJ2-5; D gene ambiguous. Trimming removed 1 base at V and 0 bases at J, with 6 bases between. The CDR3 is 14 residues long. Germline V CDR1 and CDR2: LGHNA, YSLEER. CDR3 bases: TGCGCCAGCAGCCAAGCACTGTACCAAGAGACCCAGTACTTC. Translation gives CASSQALYQETQYF.

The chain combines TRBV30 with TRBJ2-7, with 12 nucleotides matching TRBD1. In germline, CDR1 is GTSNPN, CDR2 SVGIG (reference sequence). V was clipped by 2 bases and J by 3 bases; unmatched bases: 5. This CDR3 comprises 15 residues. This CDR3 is CAWSLGTGGFYEQYF. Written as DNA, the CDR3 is TGTGCCTGGAGTCTGGGGACAGGGGGCTTCTACGAGCAGTACTTC.

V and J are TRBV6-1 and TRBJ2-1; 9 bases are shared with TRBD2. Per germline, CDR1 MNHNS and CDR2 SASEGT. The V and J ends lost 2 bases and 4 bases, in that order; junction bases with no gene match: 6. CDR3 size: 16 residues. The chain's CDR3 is CASSELAGGSYNEQFF. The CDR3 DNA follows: TGTGCCAGCAGTGAACTGGCGGGGGGGAGTTACAATGAGCAGTTCTTC.

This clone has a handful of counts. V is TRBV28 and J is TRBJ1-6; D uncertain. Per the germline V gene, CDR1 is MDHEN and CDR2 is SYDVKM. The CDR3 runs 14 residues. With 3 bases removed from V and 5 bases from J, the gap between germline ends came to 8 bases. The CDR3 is CASSFAGDNSPLHF. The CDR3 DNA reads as TGTGCCAGCAGTTTTGCCGGGGATAATTCACCCCTCCACTTT.

The chain's CDR3 is CASSVATGGEQFF. The CDR3 DNA reads as TGTGCCAGCAGCGTAGCTACGGGGGGTGAGCAGTTCTTC. The chain couples TRBV9 to TRBJ2-1; 7 bases are shared with TRBD2. V shed 0 bases, J shed 9 bases, and the junction held 3 bases outside the gene matches. The CDR3 is 13 residues long. Per germline, CDR1 SGDLS and CDR2 YYNGEE.

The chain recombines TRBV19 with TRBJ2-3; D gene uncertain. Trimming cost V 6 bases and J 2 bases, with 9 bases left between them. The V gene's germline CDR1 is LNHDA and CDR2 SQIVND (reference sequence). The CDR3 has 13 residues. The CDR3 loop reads CASSPGPTDTQYF. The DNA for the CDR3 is TGTGCCAGTAGCCCCGGTCCCACAGATACGCAGTATTTT.

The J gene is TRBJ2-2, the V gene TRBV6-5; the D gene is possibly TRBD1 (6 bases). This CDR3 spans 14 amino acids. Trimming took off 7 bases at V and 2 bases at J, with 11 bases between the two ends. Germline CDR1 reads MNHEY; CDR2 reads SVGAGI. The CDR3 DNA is TGTGCCAGCAACCCGGACAGAAACACCGGGGAGCTGTTTTTT. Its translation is CASNPDRNTGELFF.

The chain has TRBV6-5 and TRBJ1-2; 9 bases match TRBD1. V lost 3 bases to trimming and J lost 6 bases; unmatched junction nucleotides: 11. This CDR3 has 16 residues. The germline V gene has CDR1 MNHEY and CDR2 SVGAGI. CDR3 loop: CASSYTPTGGDHGYTF. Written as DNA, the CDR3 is TGTGCCAGCAGTTATACCCCTACAGGGGGCGATCATGGCTACACCTTC.

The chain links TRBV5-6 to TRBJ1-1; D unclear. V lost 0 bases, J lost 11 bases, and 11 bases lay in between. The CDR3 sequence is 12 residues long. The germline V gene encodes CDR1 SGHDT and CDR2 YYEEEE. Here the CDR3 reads CASSLAGGKAFF. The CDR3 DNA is TGTGCCAGCAGCTTGGCAGGTGGAAAGGCTTTCTTT.

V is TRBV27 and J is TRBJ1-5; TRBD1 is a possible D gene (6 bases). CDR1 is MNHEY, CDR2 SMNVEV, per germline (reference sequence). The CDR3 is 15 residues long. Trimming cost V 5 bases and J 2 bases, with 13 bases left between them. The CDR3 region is CASSADAGGNQPQHF. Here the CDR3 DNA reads TGTGCCAGCAGTGCTGACGCAGGGGGCAATCAGCCCCAGCATTTT.

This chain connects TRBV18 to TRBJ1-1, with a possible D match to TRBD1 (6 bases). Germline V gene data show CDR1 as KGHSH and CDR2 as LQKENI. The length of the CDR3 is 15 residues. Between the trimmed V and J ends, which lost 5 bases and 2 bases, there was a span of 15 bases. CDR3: CASSARQEINTEAFF. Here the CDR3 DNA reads TGTGCCAGCTCAGCAAGACAGGAAATTAACACTGAAGCTTTCTTT.

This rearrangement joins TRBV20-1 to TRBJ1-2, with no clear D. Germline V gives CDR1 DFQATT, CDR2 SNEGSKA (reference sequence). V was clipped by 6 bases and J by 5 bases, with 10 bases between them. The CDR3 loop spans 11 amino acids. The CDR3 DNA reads TGCAGTGCCGGAGTTCAATATGGCTACACCTTC. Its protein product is CSAGVQYGYTF.

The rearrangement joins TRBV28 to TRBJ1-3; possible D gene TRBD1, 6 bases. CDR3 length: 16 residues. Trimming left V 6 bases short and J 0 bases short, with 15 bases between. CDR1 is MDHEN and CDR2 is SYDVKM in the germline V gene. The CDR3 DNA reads TGTGCCAGCAGGCCCCAGGGGAGCCCCTCTGGAAACACCATATATTTT. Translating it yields CASRPQGSPSGNTIYF.

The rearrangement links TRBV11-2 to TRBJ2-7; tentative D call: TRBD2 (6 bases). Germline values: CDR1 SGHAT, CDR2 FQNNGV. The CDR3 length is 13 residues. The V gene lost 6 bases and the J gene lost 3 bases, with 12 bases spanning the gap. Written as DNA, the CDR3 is TGTGCCAGCAGACGGGACGGGAGCTACGAGCAGTACTTC. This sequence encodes CASRRDGSYEQYF.

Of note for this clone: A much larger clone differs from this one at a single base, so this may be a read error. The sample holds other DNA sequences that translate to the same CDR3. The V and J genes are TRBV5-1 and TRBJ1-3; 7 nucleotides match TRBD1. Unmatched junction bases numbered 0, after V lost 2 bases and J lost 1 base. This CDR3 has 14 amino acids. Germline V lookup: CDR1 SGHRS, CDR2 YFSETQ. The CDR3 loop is CASSLQGSGNTIYF. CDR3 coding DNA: TGCGCCAGCAGCTTACAGGGGTCTGGAAACACCATATATTTT.

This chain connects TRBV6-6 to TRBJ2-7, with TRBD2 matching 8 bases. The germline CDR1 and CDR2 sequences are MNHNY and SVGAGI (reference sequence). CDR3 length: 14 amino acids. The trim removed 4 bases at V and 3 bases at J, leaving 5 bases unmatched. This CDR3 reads CASSSTTSGYEQYF. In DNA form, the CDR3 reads TGTGCCAGCAGTTCAACCACTAGCGGCTACGAGCAGTACTTC.

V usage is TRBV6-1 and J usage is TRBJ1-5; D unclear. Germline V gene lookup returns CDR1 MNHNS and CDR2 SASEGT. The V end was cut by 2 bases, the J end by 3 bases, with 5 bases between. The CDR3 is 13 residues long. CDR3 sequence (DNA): TGTGCCAGCAGTGAACAGATCAATCAGCCCCAGCATTTT. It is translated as CASSEQINQPQHF.

CDR3 DNA sequence: TGTGCCAGTACGGGACAGGGGGAGACCCAGTACTTC. Protein: CASTGQGETQYF. The rearrangement joins TRBV19 to TRBJ2-5, with 10 bases lining up with TRBD1. Trimming at V came to 7 bases and at J to 5 bases, leaving 1 base not matched to a gene. The CDR3 runs to 12 residues. Germline CDR1 reads LNHDA; CDR2 reads SQIVND (reference sequence).

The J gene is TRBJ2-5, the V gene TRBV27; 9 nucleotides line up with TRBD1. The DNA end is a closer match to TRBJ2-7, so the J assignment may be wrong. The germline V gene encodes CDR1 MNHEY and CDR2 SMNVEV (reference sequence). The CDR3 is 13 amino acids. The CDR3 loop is CASGRTGAYEQYF. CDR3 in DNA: TGTGCCAGCGGCCGGACAGGGGCCTACGAGCAGTACTTC.

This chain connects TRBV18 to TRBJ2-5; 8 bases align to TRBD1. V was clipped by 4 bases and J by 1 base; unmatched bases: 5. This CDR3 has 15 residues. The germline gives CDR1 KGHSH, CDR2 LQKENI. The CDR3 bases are TGTGCCAGCTCACTAACCAGGGGGCGCCAAGAGACCCAGTACTTC. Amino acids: CASSLTRGRQETQYF.

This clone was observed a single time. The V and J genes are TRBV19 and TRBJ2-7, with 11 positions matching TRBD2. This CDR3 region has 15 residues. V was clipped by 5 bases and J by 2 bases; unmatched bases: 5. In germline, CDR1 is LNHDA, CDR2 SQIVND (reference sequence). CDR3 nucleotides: TGTGCCAGTAGTGCCCTAGCGGGAGGCACCTACGAGCAGTACTTC. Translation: CASSALAGGTYEQYF.